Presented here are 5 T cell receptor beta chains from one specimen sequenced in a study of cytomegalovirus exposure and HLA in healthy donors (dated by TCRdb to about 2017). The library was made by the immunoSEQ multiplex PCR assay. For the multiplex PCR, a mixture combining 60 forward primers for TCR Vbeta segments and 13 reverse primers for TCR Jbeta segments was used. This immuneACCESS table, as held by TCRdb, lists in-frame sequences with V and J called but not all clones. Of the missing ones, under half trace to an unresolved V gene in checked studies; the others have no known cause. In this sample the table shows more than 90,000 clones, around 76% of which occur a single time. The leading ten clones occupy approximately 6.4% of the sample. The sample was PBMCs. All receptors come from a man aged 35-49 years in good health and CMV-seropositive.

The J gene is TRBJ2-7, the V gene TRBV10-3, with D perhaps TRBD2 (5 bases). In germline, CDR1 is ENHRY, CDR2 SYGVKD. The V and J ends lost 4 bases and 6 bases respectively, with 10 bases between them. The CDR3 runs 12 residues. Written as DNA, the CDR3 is TGTGCCATCAGTGCCCAGGACTCCGAGCAGTACTTC. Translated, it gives CAISAQDSEQYF.

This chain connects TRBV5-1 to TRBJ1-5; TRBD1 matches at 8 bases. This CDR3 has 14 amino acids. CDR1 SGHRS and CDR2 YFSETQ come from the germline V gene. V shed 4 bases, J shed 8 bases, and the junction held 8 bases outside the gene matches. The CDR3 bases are TGCGCCAGCAGCCCGGGACAGGAAACCGAGCCCCAGCATTTT. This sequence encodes CASSPGQETEPQHF.

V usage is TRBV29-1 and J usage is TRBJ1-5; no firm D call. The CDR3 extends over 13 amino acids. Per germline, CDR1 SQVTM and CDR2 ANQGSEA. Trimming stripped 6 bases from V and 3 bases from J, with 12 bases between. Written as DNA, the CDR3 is TGCAGCGTCGATTCGGGGTTCAATCAGCCCCAGCATTTT. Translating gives CSVDSGFNQPQHF.

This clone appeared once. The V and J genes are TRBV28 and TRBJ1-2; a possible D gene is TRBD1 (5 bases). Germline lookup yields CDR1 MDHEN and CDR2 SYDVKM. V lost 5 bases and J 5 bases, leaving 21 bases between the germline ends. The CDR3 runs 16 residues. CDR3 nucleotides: TGTGCCAGCAGTCCCCCTCGGACACAAGAAACGTATGGCTACACCTTC. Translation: CASSPPRTQETYGYTF.

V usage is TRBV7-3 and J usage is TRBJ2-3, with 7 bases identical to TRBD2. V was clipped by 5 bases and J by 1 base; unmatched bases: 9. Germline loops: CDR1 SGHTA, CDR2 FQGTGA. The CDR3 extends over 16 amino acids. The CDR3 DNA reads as TGTGCCAGCAGCCGAGGTGGGCTAGCGGGCACAGATACGCAGTATTTT. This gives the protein CASSRGGLAGTDTQYF.